These 32 T cell receptor beta chains were sequenced from one sample in a study of T cell repertoires and Cas9 in healthy adults. The repertoire was sequenced with immunoSEQ multiplex PCR; TCRdb's copy has only in-frame clones and lacks some. Seen here are more than 20,000 clones, more than 75% observed once, and the top ten hold around 0.62%. Sequenced sample: CD4+ effector T cells (CD127+, CD25-, CD137-, CD154-) from PBMCs; culture status not recorded. The receptors originated from a human donor in good health.

This clone is a singleton in its sample. This chain uses TRBV18 with TRBJ2-7; a possible D gene is TRBD1 (6 bases). The CDR3 loop spans 15 amino acids. Germline CDR1 KGHSH, CDR2 LQKENI. Trimming shortened V by 3 bases and J by 2 bases, and 14 bases separated the two germline ends. CDR3 region: CASSPTQGLTYEQYF. The CDR3 nucleotides are TGTGCCAGCTCACCCACGCAGGGGTTAACCTACGAGCAGTACTTC.

The rearrangement uses TRBV6-5 and TRBJ2-5; D is uncertain. Germline CDR1 reads MNHEY; CDR2 reads SVGAGI. Trimming removed 6 bases at V and 2 bases at J, with 13 bases between. CDR3 length: 14 amino acids. The CDR3 spells CASSLRRLQETQYF. CDR3 sequence (DNA): TGTGCCAGCAGCCTCCGAAGGCTACAAGAGACCCAGTACTTC.

This clone was detected once. The gene calls are TRBV5-5 and TRBJ1-3; D gene unclear. CDR1 and CDR2 (germline): SGHKS, YYEKEE (reference sequence). The CDR3 has 14 amino acids. Deletions cut 1 base from V and 3 bases from J, with 8 bases between. CDR3 coding DNA: TGTGCCAGCAGCTTGACAGCTGATGGAAACACCATATATTTT. Its protein is CASSLTADGNTIYF.

This sequence joins TRBV5-4 and TRBJ1-1, with 8 nucleotides matching TRBD1. The V gene end was trimmed by 1 base and the J gene end by 4 bases; junction bases not matched to a gene: 3. Germline CDR1 reads SGHNT; CDR2 reads YYREEE (reference sequence). CDR3 length: 14 amino acids. CDR3 sequence reads: CASSLSGGVTEAFF. DNA of the CDR3: TGTGCCAGCAGCTTGTCAGGGGGCGTCACTGAAGCTTTCTTT.

A word on this clone: At one end the junction does not follow the germline gene, possibly because of a read error. The chain carries TRBV4-1 and TRBJ2-7, with 7 bases matching TRBD2. Looked up from germline, CDR1 is MGHRA and CDR2 is YSYEKL. CDR3 size: 16 residues. CDR3 DNA: TGCGCCAGCAGCCAAGATGGGCGGGACGGGGACTACGGGCAGTACTTC. Residues: CASSQDGRDGDYGQYF.

The V and J genes are TRBV6-5 and TRBJ1-1, with 7 bases fitting TRBD1. The germline CDR1 and CDR2 sequences are MNHEY and SVGAGI. Trimming cost V 5 bases and J 0 bases; bases outside gene matches: 6. The CDR3 sequence is 15 residues long. CDR3 DNA sequence: TGTGCCAGCAGTACCAGAGACAGGGTGAACACTGAAGCTTTCTTT. As protein: CASSTRDRVNTEAFF.

V and J are TRBV18 and TRBJ1-3; D is unclear. The V end was cut by 2 bases, the J end by 0 bases, with 11 bases between. Per the germline V gene, CDR1 is KGHSH and CDR2 is LQKENI. The length of the CDR3 is 16 residues. The CDR3 sequence: CASSPRQVTSGNTIYF. CDR3 DNA: TGTGCCAGCTCACCAAGGCAGGTGACCTCTGGAAACACCATATATTTT.

This chain connects TRBV5-1 to TRBJ1-2; D remains ambiguous. This CDR3 contains 14 residues. Trimming left V 4 bases short and J 2 bases short, with 12 bases between. The V gene's germline CDR1 is SGHRS and CDR2 YFSETQ. CDR3 bases: TGCGCCAGCAGCCAAACCCCTGACAACTATGGCTACACCTTC. This codes for CASSQTPDNYGYTF.

This chain uses TRBV14 with TRBJ2-7; weak D call: TRBD2 (6 bases). Germline V gene data show CDR1 as SGHDN and CDR2 as FVKESK. The length of the CDR3 is 16 residues. Trimming stripped 0 bases from V and 2 bases from J, with 14 bases between. This CDR3 reads CASSQDSASEAYEQYF. The CDR3 nucleotides are TGTGCCAGCAGCCAAGATAGTGCTAGCGAAGCCTACGAGCAGTACTTC.

The chain is built from TRBV28 and TRBJ1-1; 9 positions match TRBD1. The germline CDR1 and CDR2 sequences are MDHEN and SYDVKM. V dropped 0 bases and J dropped 5; count of bases not matched to a gene: 16. The CDR3 runs 19 residues. In nucleotides, the CDR3 is TGTGCCAGCAGTTTATGGGCCCCGCCGGGACAGGGCCGGGGGACTGAAGCTTTCTTT. Translating it yields CASSLWAPPGQGRGTEAFF.

The V gene is TRBV7-7, the J gene TRBJ2-1; 9 bases align to TRBD1. Trimming removed 5 bases from V and 9 bases from J; junction bases left unmatched: 5. The CDR3 has 13 residues. In germline, CDR1 is SSHAT, CDR2 FNYEAQ (reference sequence). The CDR3 is CASSAGQGLEQFF. In DNA form, the CDR3 reads TGTGCCAGCAGCGCGGGACAGGGTCTTGAGCAGTTCTTC.

The CDR3 region is CASSTRDYNRWVNTEAFF. CDR3 in DNA: TGTGCCAGTAGTACCCGGGACTATAACCGCTGGGTGAACACTGAAGCTTTCTTT. The rearrangement joins TRBV19 to TRBJ1-1; TRBD1 might be the D (5 bases). The CDR3 loop spans 18 amino acids. The germline CDR1 and CDR2 sequences are LNHDA and SQIVND (reference sequence). Trimming took off 4 bases at V and 0 bases at J, with 21 bases between the two ends.

Only a few counts were recorded for this clone. The chain has TRBV10-2 and TRBJ2-1; TRBD2 might be the D (6 bases). The CDR3 contains 15 residues. CDR1 and CDR2 from the germline V gene are WSHSY and SAAADI. The germline V and J ends were trimmed by 6 bases and 0 bases, with 12 bases remaining between them. In DNA, the CDR3 is TGCGCCAGCAGAACGGGGGAAAGCTCCTACAATGAGCAGTTCTTC. This codes for CASRTGESSYNEQFF.

The chain uses TRBV7-2 and TRBJ2-3; D is possibly TRBD1 (7 bases). V was cut by 1 base and J by 7 bases, with 12 bases left in between. Germline CDR1 SGHTA, CDR2 FQGNSA. CDR3 length: 14 residues. DNA for the CDR3: TGTGCCAGCAGCTTAGAACAGGGGAGGTATACGCAGTATTTT. Residues: CASSLEQGRYTQYF.

With respect to this clone: Additional DNA sequences in this sample encode the identical CDR3. The chain joins TRBV6-5 to TRBJ1-2, with D possibly being TRBD1 (5 bases). The CDR3 covers 13 residues. V was trimmed by 4 bases and J by 2 bases, leaving 8 bases between them. The germline V gene has CDR1 MNHEY and CDR2 SVGAGI. In DNA, the CDR3 is TGTGCCAGCAGTTCCGGGACCAACTATGGCTACACCTTC. This sequence encodes CASSSGTNYGYTF.

The genes are TRBV28 and TRBJ2-2, with TRBD1 matching over 9 bases. Germline assignment: CDR1 MDHEN and CDR2 SYDVKM. The ends lost 8 bases at V and 5 bases at J; junction bases unmatched: 12. The CDR3 is 16 amino acids. CDR3 region: CASELAGTGFTGELFF. In nucleotides, the CDR3 is TGTGCCAGCGAATTAGCTGGGACAGGGTTTACCGGGGAGCTGTTTTTT.

About this clone: This same CDR3 is encoded by further DNA sequences in the sample. The chain is built from TRBV9 and TRBJ1-1, with TRBD1 matching 9 bases. Unmatched junction bases numbered 6, after V lost 4 bases and J lost 11 bases. This CDR3 spans 12 amino acids. Germline lookup yields CDR1 SGDLS and CDR2 YYNGEE. CDR3 residues: CASSTRTGAAFF. Here the CDR3 DNA reads TGTGCCAGCAGCACCCGGACAGGGGCGGCTTTCTTT.

The V call is TRBV19, the J call TRBJ1-1; possible D gene TRBD1, 6 bases. The V end was cut by 3 bases, the J end by 2 bases, with 13 bases between. The CDR3 has 15 residues. The V gene's germline CDR1 is LNHDA and CDR2 SQIVND (reference sequence). The CDR3 coding sequence is TGTGCCAGTAGTATGGAGGGCAGGGGAAACACTGAAGCTTTCTTT. Translated: CASSMEGRGNTEAFF.

This clone was seen once. The rearrangement joins TRBV30 to TRBJ1-1; weak D call: TRBD1 (6 bases). The CDR3 length is 14 residues. V was clipped by 3 bases and J by 1 base, with 12 bases between them. The V gene's germline CDR1 is GTSNPN and CDR2 SVGIG (reference sequence). Here the CDR3 reads CAWRSGARNTEAFF. Written as DNA, the CDR3 is TGTGCCTGGAGGTCAGGGGCGAGGAACACTGAAGCTTTCTTT. Filled out from reference TRBV30 and TRBJ1-1, the complete variable domain reads SQTIHQWPATLVQPVGSPLSLECTVEGTSNPNLYWYRQAAGRGLQLLFYSVGIGQISSEVPQNLSASRPQDRQFILSSKKLLLSDSGFYLCAWRSGARNTEAFFGQGTRLTVV.

The chain joins TRBV5-1 to TRBJ1-2; TRBD1 matches at 8 bases. The CDR3 is 14 residues long. CDR1 and CDR2 from the germline V gene are SGHRS and YFSETQ. The V segment lost 4 bases and the J segment 4 bases; nucleotides outside the gene matches: 6. CDR3 DNA sequence: TGCGCCAGCAGCCCAGACGACAGGGGCTATGGCTACACCTTC. It encodes CASSPDDRGYGYTF.

The genes are TRBV6-5 and TRBJ2-7, with D possibly being TRBD2 (5 bases). The germline CDR1 and CDR2 sequences are MNHEY and SVGAGI. The CDR3 length is 13 residues. V was clipped by 7 bases and J by 6 bases, with 16 bases between them. The CDR3 DNA reads TGTGCCAGCACCGCGGTTCTAGGAGGCGAGCAGTACTTC. Translated: CASTAVLGGEQYF.

This sequence joins TRBV6-5 and TRBJ1-2, with 7 positions matching TRBD1. This CDR3 has 12 amino acids. The junction had 7 bases not matched to a gene; V was cut back by 2 bases and J by 13 bases. The germline gives CDR1 MNHEY, CDR2 SVGAGI. Written as DNA, the CDR3 is TGTGCCAGCAGTTACGACAGGGCAGGGATCACCTTC. Its translation is CASSYDRAGITF.

This clone was seen only once. The J gene is TRBJ1-5, the V gene TRBV19, with D perhaps matching TRBD1 (6 bases). Trimming shortened V by 3 bases and J by 8 bases, and 17 bases separated the two germline ends. Germline lookup yields CDR1 LNHDA and CDR2 SQIVND (reference sequence). This CDR3 contains 15 residues. This chain's CDR3 is CASSIGWGAGKPQHF. The CDR3 DNA sequence: TGTGCCAGTAGTATCGGTTGGGGGGCAGGAAAGCCCCAGCATTTT.

The chain recombines TRBV6-1 with TRBJ2-7; 14 nucleotides match TRBD2. V was clipped by 1 base and J by 0 bases; unmatched bases: 5. CDR1 and CDR2 (germline): MNHNS, SASEGT. The CDR3 extends over 18 amino acids. The CDR3 here is CASSEETSGGVYSYEQYF. For the CDR3, the DNA is TGTGCCAGCAGTGAAGAGACTAGCGGGGGGGTATACTCCTACGAGCAGTACTTC.

V is TRBV19 and J is TRBJ1-2; D not resolved. The CDR3 totals 14 residues. The germline CDR1 and CDR2 sequences are LNHDA and SQIVND (reference sequence). V lost 7 bases to trimming and J lost 4 bases, with 16 bases between them. The CDR3 reads CASKERGKGYGYTF. In DNA form, the CDR3 reads TGTGCCAGTAAGGAGAGAGGAAAAGGCTATGGCTACACCTTC.

This clone was counted a few times. This chain uses TRBV28 with TRBJ1-6; the D is unclear. This CDR3 has 12 residues. CDR1 and CDR2 from the germline V gene are MDHEN and SYDVKM. Trimming removed 6 bases at V and 5 bases at J, with 5 bases between. CDR3 sequence: CASRDNNSPLHF. DNA for the CDR3: TGTGCCAGCAGAGACAATAATTCACCCCTCCACTTT.

The genes are TRBV6-1 and TRBJ1-6, with 10 positions matching TRBD1. CDR3 size: 15 residues. Germline CDR1 and CDR2: MNHNS and SASEGT. The junction had 2 bases not matched to a gene; V was cut back by 4 bases and J by 5 bases. CDR3 protein: CASSGTGGDNSPLHF. CDR3 nucleotide sequence: TGTGCCAGCAGTGGGACAGGGGGAGATAATTCACCCCTCCACTTT.

The genes are TRBV7-3 and TRBJ1-1; D ambiguous. Trimming shortened V by 0 bases and J by 4 bases, and 15 bases separated the two germline ends. The CDR3 sequence is 16 residues long. The germline CDR1 and CDR2 sequences are SGHTA and FQGTGA. Here the CDR3 DNA reads TGTGCCAGCAGCTTAACCGCCCCGGGTAAGGGCACTGAAGCTTTCTTT. This encodes CASSLTAPGKGTEAFF. Drawing the rest from reference TRBV7-3 and TRBJ1-1, the complete variable domain is GAGVSQTPSNKVTEKGKYVELRCDPISGHTALYWYRQSLGQGPEFLIYFQGTGAADDSGLPNDRFFAVRPEGSVSTLKIQRTERGDSAVYLCASSLTAPGKGTEAFFGQGTRLTVV.

V is TRBV5-4 and J is TRBJ2-7; the D gene is possibly TRBD2 (6 bases). Trimming took 4 bases from V and 5 from J, leaving 16 bases between them. This CDR3 contains 14 residues. Germline V lookup: CDR1 SGHNT, CDR2 YYREEE (reference sequence). The CDR3: CASSPPGEYNEQYF. CDR3 DNA: TGTGCCAGCAGCCCCCCGGGGGAGTACAACGAGCAGTACTTC. Complete variable domain (other parts from reference TRBV5-4 and TRBJ2-7): ETGVTQSPTHLIKTRGQQVTLRCSSQSGHNTVSWYQQALGQGPQFIFQYYREEENGRGNFPPRFSGLQFPNYSSELNVNALELDDSALYLCASSPPGEYNEQYFGPGTRLTVT.

The genes are TRBV5-6 and TRBJ2-5, with TRBD2 matching over 11 bases. CDR3 length: 16 residues. V lost 3 bases and J lost 0; bases outside the gene matches: 4. Germline-derived CDR1 and CDR2 are SGHDT and YYEEEE. This CDR3 reads CASSSRLAGNQETQYF. The CDR3 DNA reads as TGTGCCAGCAGCTCCCGACTAGCGGGGAACCAAGAGACCCAGTACTTC.

The V and J genes are TRBV11-2 and TRBJ2-7; 8 nucleotides line up with TRBD2. Trimming removed 4 bases from V and 4 bases from J; junction bases left unmatched: 9. Per the germline V gene, CDR1 is SGHAT and CDR2 is FQNNGV. The CDR3 runs 15 residues. DNA for the CDR3: TGTGCCAGCAGCTCCCCTCATAGCGGGGTATACGAGCAGTACTTC. It codes for CASSSPHSGVYEQYF.

This clone has only a few counts. This chain links TRBV7-9 with TRBJ1-5; D might be TRBD1 (6 bases). Germline values: CDR1 SEHNR, CDR2 FQNEAQ (reference sequence). The V gene lost 3 bases and the J gene lost 6 bases, with 15 bases spanning the gap. CDR3 length: 15 residues. The CDR3 DNA follows: TGTGCCAGCAGCTTCCAATTACAGGGAAGTCAGCCCCAGCATTTT. Translated: CASSFQLQGSQPQHF.